This TCR beta chain is drawn from a study of breast tumors, draining lymph nodes, adjacent tissues. The study's findings and limits: Tumor T cell lymph node origin was a supported hypothesis, not proven. Findings are consistent with lymph node origin and intratumoral expansion of most tumor T cells.

TCRdb recomputed calls from the multiplex PCR reads with MiXCR, one row per CDR3 protein. The sample records about 52,000 distinct CDR3 sequences, 35% to 50% being singletons. Germline lookup yields CDR1 SGHVS and CDR2 FQNEAQ. The ends were cut back, 4 bases at V and 0 bases at J, with 12 bases in the middle. CDR3 size: 16 residues. This clonotype was picked up many times. Its specificity is not known. The source is a female donor with breast cancer. Some clones in this sample may be carry-over from other donors' samples. The rearrangement joins TRBV7-8 to TRBJ2-2, with D maybe TRBD1 (6 bases). Sequencing was done on a sample of breast tumor tissue. The CDR3 reads CASSSKTGANTGELFF. The CDR3 nucleotides read TGTGCCAGCAGCTCCAAGACAGGAGCGAACACCGGGGAGCTGTTTTTT.